These 9 T cell receptor beta chains were sequenced from one sample in a study of blood T cell repertoires in COVID-19. The data were produced by immunoSEQ multiplex PCR, yet TCRdb's version contains in-frame clones alone and is incomplete. The repertoire includes some 390,000 clones, approximately 90% of them detected once, and roughly 1.1% sits in the top ten. Sequenced: PBMCs or T cells enriched from blood (not recorded which). The receptors here all came from a man aged 25-45 years who had recovered from COVID-19.

The rearrangement links TRBV19 to TRBJ1-2; 11 bases align to TRBD1. V lost 6 bases, J lost 3 bases, and 0 bases stayed unmatched. Germline assignment: CDR1 LNHDA and CDR2 SQIVND (reference sequence). This CDR3 is built from 13 residues. The CDR3 DNA reads as TGTGCCAGTAGGGGACAGGGGGACTATGGCTACACCTTC. Translated: CASRGQGDYGYTF.

The V gene is TRBV19, the J gene TRBJ1-1; D gene uncertain. This CDR3 is 14 amino acids long. CDR1 and CDR2 from the germline V gene are LNHDA and SQIVND (reference sequence). Trimming removed 0 bases at V and 1 base at J, with 6 bases between. In nucleotides, the CDR3 is TGTGCCAGTAGTATAGACCGGAGGAACACTGAAGCTTTCTTT. Encoded protein: CASSIDRRNTEAFF.

This chain joins TRBV5-6 and TRBJ1-2; D is uncertain. Germline V gene lookup returns CDR1 SGHDT and CDR2 YYEEEE. V shed 4 bases and J shed 0 bases, with 10 bases lying between them. This CDR3 has 14 amino acids. The CDR3 nucleotides read TGTGCCAGCAGCCAAATAAACACTAACTATGGCTACACCTTC. This sequence encodes CASSQINTNYGYTF.

CDR3 nucleotide sequence: TGTGCCAGCAGCGTAGTGGCAGGGCGTTTGGAGACCCAGTACTTC. It yields the protein CASSVVAGRLETQYF. V gene TRBV9 combines with J gene TRBJ2-5; maybe TRBD1 (5 bases). This CDR3 has 15 amino acids. The V end lost 0 bases, the J end lost 5 bases, and 14 bases lay between the germline ends. CDR1 is SGDLS and CDR2 is YYNGEE in the germline V gene.

Points on this clone: This same CDR3 is encoded by further DNA sequences in the sample. The chain carries TRBV18 and TRBJ1-1; no reliable D call. Germline-derived CDR1 and CDR2 are KGHSH and LQKENI. Trimming cost V 3 bases and J 0 bases, with 8 bases left between them. This CDR3 region has 14 residues. CDR3 amino acids: CASSPPGMNTEAFF. CDR3 DNA sequence: TGTGCCAGCTCACCCCCGGGGATGAACACTGAAGCTTTCTTT.

CDR3 sequence (DNA): TGTGCTAGTGGGAGCGGGGGAACCTCTGGCAGGGAGACCCAGTACTTC. It specifies CASGSGGTSGRETQYF. V is TRBV12-5 and J is TRBJ2-5; the match to TRBD2 covers 8 bases. The CDR3 is made up of 16 amino acids. Germline trimming cut 6 bases from V and 5 bases from J; bases unmatched to any gene: 14. CDR1 and CDR2 from the germline V gene are LGHNT and FRNRAP.

V gene TRBV5-1 combines with J gene TRBJ2-1; D gene unclear. V lost 0 bases and J lost 5, with 9 bases in between. In germline, CDR1 is SGHRS, CDR2 YFSETQ. The CDR3 length is 14 residues. The CDR3 region is CASSLATGNNEQFF. The CDR3 DNA reads TGCGCCAGCAGCTTGGCGACTGGAAACAATGAGCAGTTCTTC.

This chain uses TRBV4-2 with TRBJ2-7, with 11 positions matching TRBD2. V was clipped by 0 bases and J by 7 bases; unmatched bases: 8. CDR3 size: 16 residues. Germline V gene sequence: CDR1 LGHNA, CDR2 YNFKEQ. This CDR3 is CASSQERLAGPLEQYF. CDR3 in DNA: TGTGCCAGCAGCCAAGAAAGACTAGCGGGACCCCTGGAGCAGTACTTC.

This clone was detected once. J is TRBJ2-3 and V is TRBV28, with D possibly being TRBD1 (6 bases). The CDR3 extends over 12 amino acids. CDR1 and CDR2 from the germline V gene are MDHEN and SYDVKM. Trimming removed 7 bases from V and 5 bases from J, with 10 bases in between. For the CDR3, the DNA is TGTGCCAGCAACAGGGCCCTAGATACGCAGTATTTT. Translation: CASNRALDTQYF.